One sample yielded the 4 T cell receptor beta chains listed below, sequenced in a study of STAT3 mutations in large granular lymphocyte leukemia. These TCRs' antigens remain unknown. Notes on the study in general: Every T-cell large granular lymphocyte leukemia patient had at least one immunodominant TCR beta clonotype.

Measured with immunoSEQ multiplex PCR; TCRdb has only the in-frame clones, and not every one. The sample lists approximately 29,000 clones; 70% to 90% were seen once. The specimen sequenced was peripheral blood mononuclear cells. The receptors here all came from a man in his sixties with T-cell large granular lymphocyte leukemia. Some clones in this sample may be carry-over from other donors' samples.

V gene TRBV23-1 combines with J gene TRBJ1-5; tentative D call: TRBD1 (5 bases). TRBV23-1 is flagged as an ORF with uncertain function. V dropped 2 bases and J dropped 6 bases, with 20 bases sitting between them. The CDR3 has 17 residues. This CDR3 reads CASSQRGCQGVCQPQHF. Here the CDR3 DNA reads TGCGCCAGCAGTCAAAGGGGCTGCCAGGGAGTGTGTCAGCCCCAGCATTTT.

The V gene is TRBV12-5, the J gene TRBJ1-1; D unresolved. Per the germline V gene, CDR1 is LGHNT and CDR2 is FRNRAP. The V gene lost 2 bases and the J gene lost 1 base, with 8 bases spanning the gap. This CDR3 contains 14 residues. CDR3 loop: CASGLTRRNTEAFF. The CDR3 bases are TGTGCTAGTGGTTTGACGCGGAGGAACACTGAAGCTTTCTTT. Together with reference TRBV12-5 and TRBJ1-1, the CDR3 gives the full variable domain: DARVTQTPRHKVTEMGQEVTMRCQPILGHNTVFWYRQTMMQGLELLAYFRNRAPLDDSGMPKDRFSAEMPDATLATLKIQPSEPRDSAVYFCASGLTRRNTEAFFGQGTRLTVV.

CDR3 DNA: TGTGCCAGCAGTTATGCGGACAGGGTGATAGATACGCAGTATTTT. The encoded protein is CASSYADRVIDTQYF. The chain couples TRBV6-5 to TRBJ2-3, with 8 bases fitting TRBD1. CDR1 and CDR2 (germline): MNHEY, SVGAGI. The CDR3 contains 15 residues. Trimming cost V 3 bases and J 5 bases; bases outside gene matches: 7.

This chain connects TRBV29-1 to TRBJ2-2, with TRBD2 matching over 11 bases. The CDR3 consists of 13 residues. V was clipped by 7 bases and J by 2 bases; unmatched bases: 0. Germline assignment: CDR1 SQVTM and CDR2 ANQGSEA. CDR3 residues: CSGLAGNTGELFF. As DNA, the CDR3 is TGCAGCGGACTAGCGGGAAACACCGGGGAGCTGTTTTTT.